This T cell receptor (beta chain) appears in the sequencing data of a study of blood T cells in healthy people across ages. Findings of the study overall: Both naive CD4+ cell counts and diversity were greater in long-lived donors than in aged donors. Lack of knowledge of donor CMV status possibly confounded expanded clonotype changes.

A second roughly 7 to 12 cycle PCR used barcoded and J-beta primers. CDR3-containing paired-end reads numbered at least 2.5 million in each sample. TCRdb independently ran MiXCR on the 5' RACE reads; one entry per CDR3 protein. The table has 1,100,000 or so distinct CDR3 sequences, under 45% seen once. Healthy Caucasians from Russia aged about 6 to 90 served as donors. As regards this clonotype: The antigen is unknown.

Trimming removed 0 bases at V and 5 bases at J, with 9 bases between. The germline V gene has CDR1 LGHNA and CDR2 YSLEER. This CDR3 has 14 residues. The material sequenced was blood. The TCR comes from a woman aged 55 to 70 in good health. This rearrangement joins TRBV4-3 to TRBJ2-3, with D possibly matching TRBD1 (6 bases). The CDR3 sequence is CASSQDFRGDTQYF. The CDR3 DNA sequence: TGCGCCAGCAGCCAAGATTTCAGGGGAGATACGCAGTATTTT.